A selection of T cell receptor beta chains follows, all from one sample in a study of blood T cell repertoires in COVID-19. The method was immunoSEQ multiplex PCR; TCRdb's version includes in-frame clones alone and lacks a portion of them. This table has about 140,000 clones, around 88% appearing once. The material sequenced was peripheral blood. The source is a woman aged 55 to 70 with acute or convalescent COVID-19. Each CDR3 is given with its conserved first and last residue. Fields, in order: J gene, D gene, V gene, clone size, CDR3 protein, CDR3 DNA. A D gene is named only where the DNA matches it firmly. Where a row states a size, it is once, few, many or the class of an expanded clone; other rows omit it.

>TRBJ2-3|.|TRBV20-1|.
CSASADGGTDTQYF
TGCAGTGCTAGTGCCGATGGAGGGACAGATACGCAGTATTTT
>TRBJ1-4|.|TRBV7-2|once
CASSSWGENEKLFF
TGTGCCAGCAGCTCCTGGGGAGAAAATGAAAAACTGTTTTTT
>TRBJ1-5|TRBD1|TRBV30|.
CAWSMTGGSQPQHF
TGTGCCTGGAGTATGACAGGGGGCAGTCAGCCCCAGCATTTT
>TRBJ2-3|.|TRBV5-6|.
CASSLPGPDTQYF
TGTGCCAGCAGCTTACCAGGCCCAGATACGCAGTATTTT
>TRBJ1-5|TRBD1|TRBV19|once
CASSGGQGSFNQPQHF
TGTGCCAGTAGCGGTGGACAGGGGAGTTTCAATCAGCCCCAGCATTTT
>TRBJ2-7|.|TRBV5-7|.
CASSLAGPYEQYF
TGTGCCAGCAGCTTGGCAGGTCCCTACGAGCAGTACTTC
>TRBJ2-7|TRBD1|TRBV19|.
CASSLATGTEYEQYF
TGTGCCAGTAGTCTCGCGACAGGGACAGAATACGAGCAGTACTTC
>TRBJ2-1|.|TRBV28|.
CASRDTGYNEQFF
TGTGCCAGCAGAGACACAGGGTACAATGAGCAGTTCTTC
>TRBJ2-7|.|TRBV4-1|.
CASSRTSQGSPYEQYF
TGCGCCAGCAGCCGAACATCTCAGGGATCACCCTACGAGCAGTACTTC
>TRBJ1-1|.|TRBV19|.
CASSGTPPGETEAFF
TGTGCCAGTAGCGGCACCCCGCCGGGGGAGACTGAAGCTTTCTTT
>TRBJ1-2|.|TRBV29-1|.
CSVERQELNYGYTF
TGCAGCGTTGAAAGACAGGAACTTAACTATGGCTACACCTTC
>TRBJ2-1|TRBD1|TRBV5-1|.
CASKRQGADEQFF
TGCGCCAGCAAGAGACAGGGGGCCGATGAGCAGTTCTTC
>TRBJ1-4|.|TRBV28|.
CASTLGPGMSTNEKLFF
TGTGCCAGTACATTAGGTCCAGGGATGTCAACTAATGAAAAACTGTTTTTT
>TRBJ2-3|TRBD1|TRBV5-1|once
CASSTRTGRMTDTQYF
TGCGCCAGCAGCACCCGGACAGGGCGGATGACAGATACGCAGTATTTT
>TRBJ1-3|.|TRBV15|.
CATSRGAGVHGNTIYF
TGTGCCACCAGCAGAGGGGCAGGGGTACATGGAAACACCATATATTTT
>TRBJ2-1|TRBD2|TRBV9|.
CASSVGGLAGVYNEQFF
TGTGCCAGCAGCGTAGGAGGACTAGCGGGGGTTTACAATGAGCAGTTCTTC
>TRBJ2-2|.|TRBV12-3/TRBV12-4|.
CASTVFGGELFF
TGTGCCAGCACTGTATTCGGCGGGGAGCTGTTTTTT
>TRBJ2-5|TRBD1|TRBV25-1|.
CASRRPGQGIQETQYF
TGTGCCAGCCGCCGTCCGGGACAGGGGATCCAAGAGACCCAGTACTTC
>TRBJ1-2|.|TRBV5-1|.
CASNHWGAQLAGYTF
TGCGCCAGCAACCACTGGGGAGCGCAGCTGGCTGGCTACACCTTC
>TRBJ2-7|TRBD1|TRBV12-3/TRBV12-4|.
CASSFLQGLEQYF
TGTGCCAGCAGTTTCCTACAGGGGCTCGAGCAGTACTTC
>TRBJ2-1|.|TRBV6-2/TRBV6-3|.
CASSYIPQWFKQFF
TGTGCCAGCAGTTACATCCCCCAGTGGTTCAAGCAGTTCTTC
>TRBJ2-1|TRBD2|TRBV19|.
CASNDGAGGKIEQFF
TGTGCCAGTAACGATGGGGCGGGGGGGAAGATTGAGCAGTTCTTC
>TRBJ2-2|TRBD2|TRBV4-3|.
CASRTAGADTGELFF
TGCGCCAGCAGGACAGCGGGGGCCGACACCGGGGAGCTGTTTTTT
>TRBJ1-3|.|TRBV9|once
CASSPSRSSGNTIYF
TGTGCCAGCAGCCCTAGCAGGAGCTCTGGAAACACCATATATTTT
>TRBJ2-7|TRBD1|TRBV27|.
CASSLSDRGYEQYF
TGTGCCAGCAGTTTATCAGACAGGGGCTACGAGCAGTACTTC
>TRBJ1-4|.|TRBV6-2/TRBV6-3|once
CASSPRETLTVDKLFF
TGTGCCAGCAGTCCCCGGGAGACTTTGACTGTGGATAAACTGTTTTTT
>TRBJ2-1|.|TRBV4-2|.
CASSQRGGGASYNEQFF
TGTGCCAGCAGCCAAAGAGGAGGGGGGGCCTCCTACAATGAGCAGTTCTTC
>TRBJ2-7|.|TRBV6-5|once
CASSQGGHYYEQYF
TGTGCCAGCAGTCAGGGGGGACACTACTACGAGCAGTACTTC
>TRBJ1-2|TRBD1|TRBV19|.
CASDRGQEYGYTF
TGTGCCAGTGACAGGGGGCAGGAGTATGGCTACACCTTC
>TRBJ2-2|.|TRBV29-1|.
CSVELVRLNMNTGELFF
TGCAGCGTTGAATTGGTCCGACTTAACATGAACACCGGGGAGCTGTTTTTT
>TRBJ2-3|TRBD2|TRBV11-2|.
CASSLDLLAGGPRDTQYF
TGTGCCAGCAGCTTAGACCTACTAGCGGGGGGGCCACGAGATACGCAGTATTTT
>TRBJ1-1|.|TRBV19|.
CASSVRDVMNTEAFF
TGTGCCAGTAGTGTGCGGGACGTGATGAACACTGAAGCTTTCTTT
>TRBJ2-7|.|TRBV28|few
CASFGGVSYEQYF
TGTGCCAGCTTCGGGGGTGTATCCTACGAGCAGTACTTC
>TRBJ1-6|.|TRBV30|.
CAWTLQGYSPLHF
TGTGCCTGGACCCTCCAGGGATATTCACCCCTCCACTTT
>TRBJ2-1|TRBD2|TRBV4-2|.
CASSQGQRGYNEQFF
TGTGCCAGCAGCCAAGGCCAGCGGGGGTACAATGAGCAGTTCTTC
>TRBJ2-7|TRBD2|TRBV7-6|.
CASSPPGTRNYEQYF
TGTGCCAGCAGCCCCCCCGGGACTAGAAACTACGAGCAGTACTTC
>TRBJ2-7|.|TRBV11-2|.
CASSQHYEQYF
TGTGCCAGCAGCCAACACTACGAGCAGTACTTC
>TRBJ1-2|.|TRBV28|.
CASHTGSNGYTF
TGTGCCAGCCATACAGGGTCCAATGGCTACACCTTC
>TRBJ2-1|.|TRBV6-2/TRBV6-3|.
CASSRGTPSNEQFF
TGTGCCAGCAGCCGCGGGACCCCCTCGAATGAGCAGTTCTTC
>TRBJ1-2|.|TRBV30|.
CAWSVITQGYGYTF
TGTGCCTGGAGTGTAATCACACAGGGCTATGGCTACACCTTC
>TRBJ2-1|.|TRBV6-6|few
CASRGRVGYNEQFF
TGTGCCAGCAGAGGCAGGGTAGGGTACAATGAGCAGTTCTTC